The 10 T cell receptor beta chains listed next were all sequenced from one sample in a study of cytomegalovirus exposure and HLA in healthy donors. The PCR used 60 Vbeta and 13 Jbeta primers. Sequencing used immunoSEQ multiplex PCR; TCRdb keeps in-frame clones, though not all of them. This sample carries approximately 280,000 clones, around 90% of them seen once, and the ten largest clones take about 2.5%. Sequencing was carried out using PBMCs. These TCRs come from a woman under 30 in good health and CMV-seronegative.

CDR3 amino acids: CSVPGAGAYEQYF. In DNA, the CDR3 is TGCAGCGTCCCGGGGGCGGGGGCCTACGAGCAGTACTTC. The rearrangement uses TRBV29-1 and TRBJ2-7, with D possibly being TRBD2 (7 bases). CDR3 length: 13 amino acids. Trimming stripped 6 bases from V and 2 bases from J, with 14 bases between. Germline CDR1 and CDR2: SQVTM and ANQGSEA.

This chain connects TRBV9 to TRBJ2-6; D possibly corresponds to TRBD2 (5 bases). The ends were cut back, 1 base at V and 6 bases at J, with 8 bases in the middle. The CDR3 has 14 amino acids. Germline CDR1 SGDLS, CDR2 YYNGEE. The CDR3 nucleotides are TGTGCCAGCAGCGTAAGGGAGCCGGCCAACGTCCTGACTTTC. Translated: CASSVREPANVLTF.

CDR3 protein: CASSLNPDSMNTEAFF. DNA for the CDR3: TGTGCCAGCAGTCTTAACCCGGACAGCATGAACACTGAAGCTTTCTTT. This sequence joins TRBV11-2 and TRBJ1-1; possible D gene TRBD1, 6 bases. Trimming removed 6 bases from V and 0 bases from J, with 17 bases in between. CDR3 length: 16 amino acids. Germline V gene sequence: CDR1 SGHAT, CDR2 FQNNGV. Filled out from reference TRBV11-2 and TRBJ1-1, the complete variable domain reads EAGVAQSPRYKIIEKRQSVAFWCNPISGHATLYWYQQILGQGPKLLIQFQNNGVVDDSQLPKDRFSAERLKGVDSTLKIQPAKLEDSAVYLCASSLNPDSMNTEAFFGQGTRLTVV.

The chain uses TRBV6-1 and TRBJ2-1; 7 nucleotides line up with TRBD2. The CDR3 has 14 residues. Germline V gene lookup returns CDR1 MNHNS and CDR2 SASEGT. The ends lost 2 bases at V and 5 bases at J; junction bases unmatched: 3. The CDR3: CASSERAGNNEQFF. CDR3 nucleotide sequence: TGTGCCAGCAGTGAACGAGCGGGGAACAATGAGCAGTTCTTC.

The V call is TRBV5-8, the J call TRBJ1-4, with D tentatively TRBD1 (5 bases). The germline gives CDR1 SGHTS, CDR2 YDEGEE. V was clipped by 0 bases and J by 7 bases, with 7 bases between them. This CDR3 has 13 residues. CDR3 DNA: TGTGCCAGCAGCTTGGTTAGGGGTGAAAAACTGTTTTTT. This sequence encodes CASSLVRGEKLFF.

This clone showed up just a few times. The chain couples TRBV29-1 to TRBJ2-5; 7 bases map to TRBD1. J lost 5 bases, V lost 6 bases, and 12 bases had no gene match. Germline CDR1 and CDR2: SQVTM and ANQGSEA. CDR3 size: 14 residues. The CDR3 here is CSVQKGASGETQYF. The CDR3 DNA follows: TGCAGCGTGCAGAAGGGGGCATCGGGTGAGACCCAGTACTTC.

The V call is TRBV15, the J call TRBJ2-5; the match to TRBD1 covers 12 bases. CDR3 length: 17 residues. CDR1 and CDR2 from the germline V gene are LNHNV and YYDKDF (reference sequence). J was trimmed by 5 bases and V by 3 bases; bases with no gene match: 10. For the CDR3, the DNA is TGTGCCACCAGCAGGCTCGTCGGGGACAGGGGGCGGGAGACCCAGTACTTC. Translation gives CATSRLVGDRGRETQYF.

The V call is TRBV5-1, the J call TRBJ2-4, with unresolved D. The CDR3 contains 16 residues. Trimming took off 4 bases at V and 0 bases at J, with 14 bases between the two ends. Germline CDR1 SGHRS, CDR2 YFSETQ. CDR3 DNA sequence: TGCGCCAGCAGCCGTGATCACTCTTTAGCCAAAAACATTCAGTACTTC. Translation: CASSRDHSLAKNIQYF.

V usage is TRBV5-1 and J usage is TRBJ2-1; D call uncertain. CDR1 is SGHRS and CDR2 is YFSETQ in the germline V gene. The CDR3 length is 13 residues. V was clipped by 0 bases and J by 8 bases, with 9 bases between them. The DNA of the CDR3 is TGCGCCAGCAGCTTGGTACTGGTAGATGAGCAGTTCTTC. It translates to CASSLVLVDEQFF.

CDR3 bases: TGTGCCAGCAGCTTGTCCGGCGGGGGGCCAGATACGCAGTATTTT. Its protein is CASSLSGGGPDTQYF. This chain joins TRBV7-3 and TRBJ2-3, with TRBD2 matching 8 bases. Trimming removed 3 bases from V and 4 bases from J; junction bases left unmatched: 6. There are 15 residues in the CDR3. Looked up from germline, CDR1 is SGHTA and CDR2 is FQGTGA.